This TCR beta chain is drawn from a study of T cells in localized non-small cell lung cancer. Study findings and constraints: Heterogeneity remains possible because sequencing was limited to only one tumor region. Adjacent uninvolved lung tissue had the highest T cell clonality, exceeding tumor.

Measured with immunoSEQ multiplex PCR; TCRdb has only the in-frame clones, and not every one. The sample records approximately 7,400 clones, more than 20% being singletons. With regard to this clone: Its antigen remains unknown.

The sequences come from lung tumor tissue, collected before any cancer treatment. The TCR originated in a man aged 40 to 70 with stage III squamous cell lung carcinoma.

CDR3 amino acids: CASSSPRAGTGQNSPLHF. DNA of the CDR3: TGTGCCAGCAGTAGCCCACGCGCAGGGACAGGGCAAAATTCACCCCTCCACTTT. The V call is TRBV6-8, the J call TRBJ1-6, with TRBD1 matching over 9 bases. V was pared by 5 bases and J by 7 bases, with 15 bases of the junction left unmatched. The CDR3 spans 18 residues. In germline, CDR1 is MNHGY, CDR2 SAAAGT.